This is a list of T cell receptor beta chains from one sample in a study of blood T cell repertoires in COVID-19. Profiled with immunoSEQ multiplex PCR; TCRdb holds only in-frame clones, not every one. The sample has approximately 210,000 clones, roughly 87% seen once; the top ten hold 1.9%. Sequencing was carried out using peripheral blood. These TCRs come from a middle-aged man with active or convalescent COVID-19. CDR3s include the opening cysteine and the closing phenylalanine or tryptophan. The D gene is left open where the match is weak. The size field is filled for only some rows; it gives once, few, many or a size class.

size,D,V,J,DNA,CDR3
NA,TRBD1,TRBV19,TRBJ2-1,TGTGCCAGTAGTAAAAACAGGGGGCGTTTGAATGAGCAGTTCTTC,CASSKNRGRLNEQFF
NA,TRBD2,TRBV7-9,TRBJ2-7,TGTGCCAGCAGCAGTCTAGCCCTTGCCAACAGACTAGCGGGGGGACCGCGCGAGCAGTACTTC,CASSSLALANRLAGGPREQYF
few,TRBD1,TRBV6-2/TRBV6-3,TRBJ1-1,TGTGCCAGCAGTGGACAGGGGGCGTTAGGTGGTGAAGCTTTCTTT,CASSGQGALGGEAFF
NA,TRBD2,TRBV18,TRBJ2-1,TGTGCCAGCTCACCTTCAACTAGCGGCTTGAGTGAGCAGTTCTTC,CASSPSTSGLSEQFF
NA,NA,TRBV9,TRBJ2-3,TGTGCCAGCAGCGCCAGTGGACAGCCCACAGATACGCAGTATTTT,CASSASGQPTDTQYF
NA,NA,TRBV19,TRBJ2-5,TGTGCCAGTAGTATAAGGGGACTCGGGTACCAAGAGACCCAGTACTTC,CASSIRGLGYQETQYF
NA,NA,TRBV5-1,TRBJ1-1,TGCGCCAGCAGCTATGGTATGGGGGGGCTGAACACTGAAGCTTTCTTT,CASSYGMGGLNTEAFF
NA,NA,TRBV15,TRBJ1-4,TGTGCCACCAGCAGAGATACGGGAGGCAGTGAAAAACTGTTTTTT,CATSRDTGGSEKLFF
NA,TRBD2,TRBV7-9,TRBJ2-3,TGTGCCAGCAGCCCCGGACTAGCGGGGTCCACAGATACGCAGTATTTT,CASSPGLAGSTDTQYF
NA,NA,TRBV5-1,TRBJ1-6,TGCGCCAGCAGCCCGGACAGTAATTCACCCCTCCACTTT,CASSPDSNSPLHF
NA,TRBD1,TRBV7-9,TRBJ1-6,TGTGCCAGCAGCCCCCCGGGACAGGGGAATTCACCCCTCCACTTT,CASSPPGQGNSPLHF
NA,NA,TRBV20-1,TRBJ1-4,TGCAGTGCTAGTTTTAGGGGATTCACAACTAATGAAAAACTGTTTTTT,CSASFRGFTTNEKLFF
NA,NA,TRBV6-5,TRBJ2-1,TGTGCCAGCAGTTACTCTTCGGGTTCCTCCTACAATGAGCAGTTCTTC,CASSYSSGSSYNEQFF